The entry below gives a single TCR beta chain sequence along with its context. The CDR3 is 15 residues long. Germline assignment: CDR1 KGHSH and CDR2 LQKENI. V lost 2 bases, J lost 7 bases, and 17 bases lay in between. The sample is drawn from a study of T cell changes during pregnancy in multiple sclerosis. The assay was immunoSEQ multiplex PCR, and TCRdb's table has in-frame clones only and misses some. There are fewer than 110,000 clones in the sample; roughly nine tenths occur only once, and roughly 0.88% lies in the top ten. This specimen was peripheral blood, taken after pregnancy. The rearrangement links TRBV18 to TRBJ1-2; maybe TRBD1 (6 bases). This sequence originates from a female donor with multiple sclerosis, enrolled in a pregnancy study. CDR3 in amino acids: CASSPKGERHFGYTF. The DNA for the CDR3 is TGTGCCAGCTCACCAAAGGGGGAGCGACATTTTGGCTACACCTTC.